The 25 T cell receptor beta chains reported below all come from one sample, sequenced in a study of T cell responses to AZD1222 COVID-19 vaccine. Profiled with immunoSEQ multiplex PCR; TCRdb holds only in-frame clones, not every one. The table has roughly 180,000 clones, 85% to 90% seen once. The sequenced sample was peripheral blood, obtained on day 0 of AZD1222 vaccination. These receptors all stem from an adult in good health.

This clone has a single count. The chain employs TRBV7-9 and TRBJ2-2; a possible D gene is TRBD1 (5 bases). V shed 1 base and J shed 0 bases, with 9 bases lying between them. This CDR3 has 16 residues. Per the germline V gene, CDR1 is SEHNR and CDR2 is FQNEAQ (reference sequence). The CDR3 sequence: CASSLGGGANTGELFF. The CDR3 DNA sequence: TGTGCCAGCAGCTTAGGGGGCGGCGCGAACACCGGGGAGCTGTTTTTT.

V and J are TRBV29-1 and TRBJ2-1; possibly TRBD1 for D (5 bases). CDR1 is SQVTM, CDR2 ANQGSEA, per germline. This CDR3 spans 14 amino acids. Trimming left V 4 bases short and J 1 base short, with 11 bases between. CDR3 amino acids: CSVVGQGSYNEQFF. CDR3 DNA: TGCAGCGTTGTTGGGCAGGGTTCCTACAATGAGCAGTTCTTC.

The chain has TRBV7-9 and TRBJ2-5; D possibly uses TRBD1 or TRBD2 (5 bases each). This CDR3 is built from 15 residues. The germline V gene has CDR1 SEHNR and CDR2 FQNEAQ (reference sequence). The V end lost 10 bases, the J end lost 7 bases, and 25 bases lay between the germline ends. The CDR3: CATNWGMADLGTQYF. The CDR3 DNA follows: TGTGCCACCAACTGGGGGATGGCGGATCTTGGGACCCAGTACTTC.

This chain uses TRBV19 with TRBJ1-2; 9 bases align to TRBD1. Trimming took 5 bases from V and 8 from J; bases not matched to a gene: 12. Germline V CDR1 and CDR2: LNHDA, SQIVND (reference sequence). The CDR3 sequence is 15 residues long. The CDR3 DNA sequence: TGTGCCAGTAGTCCCGGGACAGGGAGCCTCTGGGGCTACACCTTC. Amino acids: CASSPGTGSLWGYTF.

V usage is TRBV30 and J usage is TRBJ1-1; a possible D gene is TRBD1 (6 bases). CDR1 and CDR2 (germline): GTSNPN, SVGIG (reference sequence). The length of the CDR3 is 15 residues. V shed 3 bases and J shed 3 bases, with 17 bases lying between them. The CDR3 protein is CAWSQAGALHTEAFF. CDR3 nucleotide sequence: TGTGCCTGGAGCCAGGCAGGGGCTTTGCACACTGAAGCTTTCTTT.

This chain joins TRBV14 and TRBJ2-1; 10 bases are a match to TRBD2. From germline, CDR1 is SGHDN and CDR2 FVKESK. This CDR3 spans 15 amino acids. The ends lost 2 bases at V and 4 bases at J; junction bases unmatched: 2. CDR3 in DNA: TGTGCCAGCAGCCAACTAGCGGGGGATTACAATGAGCAGTTCTTC. Encoded protein: CASSQLAGDYNEQFF.

V gene TRBV19 combines with J gene TRBJ1-5; weak D call: TRBD1 (5 bases). Trimming pared 5 bases from V and 0 bases from J, leaving 26 bases between. The germline gives CDR1 LNHDA, CDR2 SQIVND (reference sequence). The CDR3 covers 20 residues. The CDR3 bases are TGTGCCAGTAGTCTAAAACCGGGACCCCAAGCCCCCTCTAGCAATCAGCCCCAGCATTTT. It translates to CASSLKPGPQAPSSNQPQHF.

The chain has TRBV9 and TRBJ2-2, with D unclear. Trimming pared 2 bases from V and 6 bases from J, leaving 11 bases between. Germline V gives CDR1 SGDLS, CDR2 YYNGEE. The CDR3 runs 14 residues. CDR3 in amino acids: CASSVWSVSGELFF. DNA for the CDR3: TGTGCCAGCAGCGTTTGGTCTGTTTCCGGGGAGCTGTTTTTT.

This clone was seen a handful of times. The chain employs TRBV27 and TRBJ1-1, with D hard to call. Germline CDR1 reads MNHEY; CDR2 reads SMNVEV (reference sequence). Trimming took off 3 bases at V and 3 bases at J, with 8 bases between the two ends. The CDR3 is 13 amino acids. CDR3 sequence: CASSLIGYTEAFF. The CDR3 bases are TGTGCCAGCAGTTTGATTGGGTACACTGAAGCTTTCTTT.

The rearrangement links TRBV6-2 or TRBV6-3 to TRBJ1-2, with D perhaps matching TRBD1 (6 bases). Germline V lookup: CDR1 MNHEY, CDR2 SVGEGT. There are 13 residues in the CDR3. Deletions cut 0 bases from V and 5 bases from J, with 7 bases between. The chain's CDR3 is CASSYSGGYGYTF. CDR3 bases: TGTGCCAGCAGTTACTCAGGGGGATATGGCTACACCTTC.

The V gene is TRBV2, the J gene TRBJ2-1; D remains unclear. This CDR3 has 16 amino acids. The V end lost 1 base, the J end lost 6 bases, and 16 bases lay between the germline ends. Germline values: CDR1 SNHLY, CDR2 FYNNEI. The CDR3 protein is CASSEGLGSFLNEQFF. CDR3 DNA: TGTGCCAGCAGTGAAGGGCTGGGGTCCTTCCTCAATGAGCAGTTCTTC.

This chain joins TRBV7-2 and TRBJ1-2, with TRBD1 as a possible D gene (5 bases). This CDR3 is 14 amino acids long. V lost 5 bases and J lost 3, with 13 bases in between. The germline V gene encodes CDR1 SGHTA and CDR2 FQGNSA. CDR3 amino acids: CASSTLQGYYGYTF. The CDR3 DNA is TGTGCCAGCAGCACCCTTCAGGGCTACTATGGCTACACCTTC.

The chain joins TRBV15 to TRBJ2-1; D gene unclear. The CDR3 has 12 amino acids. The V gene lost 6 bases and the J gene lost 5 bases, with 8 bases spanning the gap. The germline V gene has CDR1 LNHNV and CDR2 YYDKDF (reference sequence). Written as DNA, the CDR3 is TGTGCCACCAGTCCGCGGCACAATGAGCAGTTCTTC. Translated: CATSPRHNEQFF.

The chain employs TRBV19 and TRBJ1-2; TRBD1 agrees at 8 bases. Trimming at V came to 4 bases and at J to 5 bases, leaving 9 bases not matched to a gene. This CDR3 is built from 15 residues. Germline V gives CDR1 LNHDA, CDR2 SQIVND (reference sequence). The CDR3, as DNA: TGTGCCAGTAGTACAGGGGGCACCGACAGTTATGGCTACACCTTC. Residues: CASSTGGTDSYGYTF.

The CDR3 DNA follows: TGTGCCATCAGCCAAGACAGGGATCAGCCCCAGCATTTT. This codes for CAISQDRDQPQHF. The V and J genes are TRBV10-3 and TRBJ1-5, with 7 nucleotides matching TRBD1. Germline V lookup: CDR1 ENHRY, CDR2 SYGVKD. CDR3 length: 13 residues. Trimming removed 6 bases from V and 5 bases from J; junction bases left unmatched: 4.

The genes are TRBV4-1 and TRBJ1-5; a possible D gene is TRBD1 (6 bases). Per the germline V gene, CDR1 is MGHRA and CDR2 is YSYEKL. V was trimmed by 4 bases and J by 4 bases, leaving 17 bases between them. CDR3 length equals 16 residues. This CDR3 reads CASSPLGQGRNQPQHF. CDR3 nucleotide sequence: TGCGCCAGCAGCCCCCTCGGCCAGGGGAGGAATCAGCCCCAGCATTTT.

The CDR3 reads CASSRRTSGRGGTGELFF. CDR3 in DNA: TGTGCCAGCAGTCGCAGGACTAGCGGGAGGGGTGGCACCGGGGAGCTGTTTTTT. The chain employs TRBV7-3 and TRBJ2-2; 15 bases agree with TRBD2. Germline-derived CDR1 and CDR2 are SGHTA and FQGTGA. The CDR3 runs to 18 residues. The V and J ends lost 6 bases and 4 bases, in that order; junction bases with no gene match: 9. Full variable domain (outside the CDR3, taken from reference TRBV7-3 and TRBJ2-2): GAGVSQTPSNKVTEKGKYVELRCDPISGHTALYWYRQSLGQGPEFLIYFQGTGAADDSGLPNDRFFAVRPEGSVSTLKIQRTERGDSAVYLCASSRRTSGRGGTGELFFGEGSRLTVL.

V and J are TRBV7-9 and TRBJ2-3; a weak D match, TRBD1 (5 bases). Germline V lookup: CDR1 SEHNR, CDR2 FQNEAQ (reference sequence). This CDR3 has 14 amino acids. V was clipped by 3 bases and J by 3 bases, with 10 bases between them. CDR3 sequence: CASSLSKGTDTQYF. For the CDR3, the DNA is TGTGCCAGCAGCTTGTCGAAGGGGACAGATACGCAGTATTTT.

For the CDR3, the DNA is TGTGCCAGCAGCCCACAGGGTTCCAAAAACATTCAGTACTTC. Its translation: CASSPQGSKNIQYF. The chain employs TRBV7-9 and TRBJ2-4; possible D gene TRBD1, 6 bases. V was cut by 5 bases and J by 2 bases, with 10 bases left in between. Germline CDR1 SEHNR, CDR2 FQNEAQ (reference sequence). The CDR3 extends over 14 amino acids.

The chain's CDR3 is CASLRGDEQFF. The CDR3 DNA reads as TGTGCCAGTTTACGGGGCGATGAGCAGTTCTTC. V gene TRBV6-5 combines with J gene TRBJ2-1; D possibly uses TRBD1 or TRBD2 (5 bases each). The CDR3 consists of 11 residues. The V end lost 9 bases, the J end lost 8 bases, and 11 bases lay between the germline ends. Germline V gene lookup returns CDR1 MNHEY and CDR2 SVGAGI.

This chain uses TRBV15 with TRBJ1-1; the match to TRBD1 covers 7 bases. The CDR3 runs 15 residues. Trimming took 0 bases from V and 4 from J; bases not matched to a gene: 5. CDR1 and CDR2 (germline): LNHNV, YYDKDF (reference sequence). CDR3: CATSRDLAGGTEAFF. The DNA of the CDR3 is TGTGCCACCAGCAGAGATCTGGCAGGGGGCACTGAAGCTTTCTTT.

J is TRBJ1-1 and V is TRBV3-1 (or the pseudogene TRBV3-2); TRBD1 agrees at 9 bases. The length of the CDR3 is 16 residues. Germline trimming cut 7 bases from V and 10 bases from J; bases unmatched to any gene: 19. Germline lookup yields CDR1 LGHDT and CDR2 YNNKEL (reference sequence). CDR3: CASTRSVQGARGRAFF. As DNA, the CDR3 is TGTGCCAGCACCCGAAGCGTACAGGGGGCGCGAGGCAGAGCTTTCTTT.

The chain joins TRBV7-2 to TRBJ1-6; no definite D call. V was trimmed by 1 base and J by 7 bases, leaving 14 bases between them. Germline V gene data show CDR1 as SGHTA and CDR2 as FQGNSA. The CDR3 covers 16 residues. For the CDR3, the DNA is TGTGCCAGCAGCTTAGTCTATGACGTAGTCAATTCACCCCTCCACTTT. Protein product: CASSLVYDVVNSPLHF. Filled out from reference TRBV7-2 and TRBJ1-6, the complete variable domain reads GAGVSQSPSNKVTEKGKDVELRCDPISGHTALYWYRQSLGQGLEFLIYFQGNSAPDKSGLPSDRFSAERTGGSVSTLTIQRTQQEDSAVYLCASSLVYDVVNSPLHFGNGTRLTVT.

This chain connects TRBV5-6 to TRBJ2-3; TRBD2 agrees at 7 bases. CDR1 is SGHDT and CDR2 is YYEEEE in the germline V gene. This CDR3 comprises 14 residues. V was clipped by 4 bases and J by 2 bases; unmatched bases: 4. The CDR3 reads CASSLGTNTDTQYF. In nucleotides, the CDR3 is TGTGCCAGCAGCCTGGGGACTAACACAGATACGCAGTATTTT.

The chain carries TRBV7-2 and TRBJ1-2; D not resolved. There are 14 residues in the CDR3. CDR1 and CDR2 from the germline V gene are SGHTA and FQGNSA. V was trimmed by 6 bases and J by 6 bases, leaving 17 bases between them. CDR3 bases: TGTGCCAGCAGTCGTCGGGTCCAGACGGATGGCTACACCTTC. Translated, it gives CASSRRVQTDGYTF.